The TCR beta chain under discussion was sequenced for a study of T cell changes during pregnancy in multiple sclerosis (dated by TCRdb to the late 2010s). For the wider study: Changes in the T cell repertoire over the course of pregnancy were examined in this study in women with multiple sclerosis.

Of note for this clone: Its antigen is currently not known. Base qualities are not provided; no much larger clone lies one nucleotide away.

The library relied on the immunoSEQ multiplex PCR assay. TCRdb provides this immuneACCESS table in a form limited to in-frame rearrangements. Some clones are lacking; in checked studies, under half of them reflect an unresolved V gene, and why the rest are absent is not known. The sample has about 83,000 clones on record, roughly nine tenths of them singletons. The biggest ten clones account for roughly 4% of the sample. The clonotype originates from a female donor in good health, serving as a control in a pregnancy study. Some clones in this sample may be carry-over from other donors' samples. Sequences were derived from PBMCs, sampled in the first trimester of pregnancy.

DNA sequence: TGTGCCAGCAGTATAAATAGGGGGCCCTACGAGCAGTACTTC. This sequence encodes CASSINRGPYEQYF. Here the chain combines TRBV28 and TRBJ2-7, with 7 junctional bases fitting TRBD1. Trimming removed 5 bases from V and 2 bases from J; the gene matches leave 6 bases unexplained. Reading from cysteine to phenylalanine, the CDR3 counts 14 amino acids. This entry keeps only the CDR3 DNA: 42 bases, framed from base 1. Sequences MDHEN (CDR1) and SYDVKM (CDR2) are obtained from the germline V gene.